Listed here are 26 T cell receptor beta chains from one sample, sequenced in a study of early T cells in non-severe SARS-CoV-2 infection. MiXCR, applied by TCRdb to the 5' RACE reads, yields one record per CDR3 protein. The table shows tens of thousands of distinct CDR3 sequences, with roughly 6% occurring only once. Source: whole blood, taken at baseline. These receptors all stem from an adult who was a healthcare worker with PCR-confirmed SARS-CoV-2 infection or an uninfected control (not recorded which).

On this clonotype: A much larger clonotype is one base distant, so this may be a read error. This sequence joins TRBV11-2 and TRBJ2-3; 8 positions agree with TRBD2. The CDR3 sequence is 14 residues long. Per germline, CDR1 SGHAT and CDR2 FQNNGV. The DNA of the CDR3 is TGTACCAGCAGGCGGGGGGTGAACACAGATACGCAGTATTTT. This encodes CTSRRGVNTDTQYF.

There are many counts of this clonotype. V gene TRBV20-1 combines with J gene TRBJ2-1; 10 bases are a match to TRBD2. Trimming took 1 base from V and 10 from J; bases not matched to a gene: 7. The CDR3 consists of 14 residues. The germline V gene has CDR1 DFQATT and CDR2 SNEGSKA (reference sequence). The DNA of the CDR3 is TGCAGTGCTAGAGGCGAGCGGGGGGGCCACGAGCAGTTCTTC. Its protein is CSARGERGGHEQFF.

At least ten counts were recorded for this clonotype. The CDR3, as DNA: TGTGCCAGCAGCTTAGGGGTAGACGCGAACACCGGGGAGCTGTTTTTT. This translates into CASSLGVDANTGELFF. The rearrangement links TRBV7-2 to TRBJ2-2, with D hard to call. The CDR3 runs 16 residues. Germline V lookup: CDR1 SGHTA, CDR2 FQGNSA. The V end was cut by 1 base, the J end by 0 bases, with 9 bases between.

This clonotype was recorded many times. The genes are TRBV24-1 and TRBJ2-3; TRBD1 agrees at 7 bases. V lost 5 bases, J lost 5 bases, and 6 bases stayed unmatched. The CDR3 spans 14 residues. Germline V gives CDR1 KGHDR, CDR2 SFDVKD. DNA of the CDR3: TGTGCCACCAGTGGAAGGGGGCTGAAAGATACGCAGTATTTT. Translated, it gives CATSGRGLKDTQYF.

This clonotype was observed many times. The chain couples TRBV12-3 or TRBV12-4 to TRBJ2-3, with 12 bases that match TRBD2. This CDR3 is 15 amino acids long. Trimming cost V 2 bases and J 5 bases; bases outside gene matches: 2. The CDR3 nucleotides are TGTGCCAGCAGTTTACCGACTAGCGGGGGAGATACGCAGTATTTT. Protein sequence: CASSLPTSGGDTQYF.

In its sample, this clonotype was seen many times. CDR3 in amino acids: CAWSKISSYNSPLHF. The CDR3 nucleotides read TGTGCCTGGAGTAAGATAAGCTCCTATAATTCACCCCTCCACTTT. The chain links TRBV30 to TRBJ1-6; D is unclear. The V and J ends lost 2 bases and 0 bases respectively, with 8 bases between them. The CDR3 sequence is 15 residues long. CDR1 GTSNPN and CDR2 SVGIG come from the germline V gene (reference sequence).

This clonotype was seen ten or more times. The V and J genes are TRBV11-2 and TRBJ2-1; TRBD1 matches 8 bases. The V and J ends lost 4 bases and 4 bases, in that order; junction bases with no gene match: 12. The CDR3 sequence is 17 residues long. Germline V lookup: CDR1 SGHAT, CDR2 FQNNGV. The CDR3 nucleotides are TGTGCCAGCAGCTCCCGGGACAGGACCACCAGATACAATGAGCAGTTCTTC. This gives the protein CASSSRDRTTRYNEQFF.

The gene calls are TRBV14 and TRBJ1-5; D is unresolved. The CDR3 spans 13 residues. V gave up 0 bases and J gave up 2 bases, with 2 bases separating them. Germline V gene sequence: CDR1 SGHDN, CDR2 FVKESK. The DNA of the CDR3 is TGTGCCAGCAGCCAAGATCGCAATCAGCCCCAGCATTTT. Protein product: CASSQDRNQPQHF.

This clonotype was picked up many times. The genes are TRBV28 and TRBJ1-1, with 10 nucleotides matching TRBD1. This CDR3 region has 15 residues. The trim removed 5 bases at V and 0 bases at J, leaving 3 bases unmatched. CDR1 MDHEN and CDR2 SYDVKM come from the germline V gene. CDR3 amino acids: CASSGGQGVNTEAFF. The CDR3 DNA sequence: TGTGCCAGCAGTGGAGGACAGGGGGTGAACACTGAAGCTTTCTTT.

This clonotype was counted between two and nine times. CDR3 region: CASSLSLWTGRAEQYF. CDR3 in DNA: TGTGCCAGCAGTTTATCTCTCTGGACAGGGCGCGCCGAGCAGTACTTC. V gene TRBV28 combines with J gene TRBJ2-7; 8 bases fit TRBD1. This CDR3 is 16 amino acids long. CDR1 and CDR2 from the germline V gene are MDHEN and SYDVKM. With 1 base clipped from V and 6 bases from J, the junction kept 11 bases outside the gene matches.

This clonotype was detected many times. The chain employs TRBV7-3 and TRBJ2-2; TRBD1 matches at 8 bases. V trimming: 5 bases; J trimming: 4 bases; junction bases outside the gene matches: 6. Germline-derived CDR1 and CDR2 are SGHTA and FQGTGA. The CDR3 runs to 15 residues. For the CDR3, the DNA is TGTGCCAGCAGCCCAGGGGGCGGCGTCACCGGGGAGCTGTTTTTT. This codes for CASSPGGGVTGELFF.

This clonotype turned up a few times. The chain recombines TRBV4-2 with TRBJ2-3, with D perhaps matching TRBD2 (5 bases). Trimming removed 1 base at V and 11 bases at J, with 16 bases between. CDR1 LGHNA and CDR2 YNFKEQ come from the germline V gene. The CDR3 loop spans 14 amino acids. The CDR3 protein is CASSQARTASEQYF. The CDR3 region has the DNA TGTGCCAGCAGCCAAGCCCGGACTGCTTCGGAGCAGTATTTT.

In its sample, this clonotype was seen many times. This sequence joins TRBV24-1 and TRBJ1-5, with 7 bases matching TRBD1. Germline V lookup: CDR1 KGHDR, CDR2 SFDVKD. This CDR3 has 15 amino acids. V lost 4 bases to trimming and J lost 2 bases; unmatched junction nucleotides: 4. The CDR3, as DNA: TGTGCCACCAGTGACCCCGACAGGGGCAATCAGCCCCAGCATTTT. It translates to CATSDPDRGNQPQHF.

In DNA form, the CDR3 reads TGTGCCAGCAGACAGACTAGCGGGGGACCGAATGAGCAGTTCTTC. It translates to CASRQTSGGPNEQFF. V and J are TRBV6-6 and TRBJ2-1, with 12 bases aligning to TRBD2. V shed 6 bases and J 7 bases; nucleotides not matched to a gene: 7. In germline, CDR1 is MNHNY, CDR2 SVGAGI (reference sequence). The CDR3 is 15 amino acids.

This clonotype was counted ten times or more. The chain employs TRBV20-1 and TRBJ2-3; D is unresolved. The germline CDR1 and CDR2 sequences are DFQATT and SNEGSKA (reference sequence). Trimming cost V 1 base and J 3 bases, with 11 bases left between them. The CDR3 loop spans 14 amino acids. Written as DNA, the CDR3 is TGCAGTGCTAGAGTTTACGCCCAAACAGATACGCAGTATTTT. It encodes CSARVYAQTDTQYF.

This clonotype was detected only a few times. The chain recombines TRBV13 with TRBJ2-3, with TRBD2 matching 7 bases. This CDR3 spans 14 amino acids. Losses at the gene ends were 6 bases for V and 5 bases for J; bases not matched to a gene: 8. CDR1 and CDR2 (germline): PRHDT, FYEKMQ (reference sequence). The DNA for the CDR3 is TGTGCCAGCAGACGGCCGGGGGGAGGAGATACGCAGTATTTT. Translation: CASRRPGGGDTQYF.

This chain links TRBV30 with TRBJ1-5, with unresolved D. CDR1 GTSNPN and CDR2 SVGIG come from the germline V gene (reference sequence). The V gene lost 2 bases and the J gene lost 7 bases, with 12 bases spanning the gap. The CDR3 sequence is 13 residues long. CDR3 region: CAWSQEGRQPQHF. The CDR3, as DNA: TGTGCCTGGAGTCAAGAGGGAAGACAGCCCCAGCATTTT.

This clonotype was observed a few times. The chain employs TRBV4-3 and TRBJ1-3; 9 bases line up with TRBD1. Germline values: CDR1 LGHNA, CDR2 YSLEER. J was trimmed by 2 bases and V by 1 base; bases with no gene match: 6. This CDR3 comprises 17 residues. CDR3 in amino acids: CASSQGAWDRAGNTIYF. The CDR3 DNA sequence: TGCGCCAGCAGCCAAGGTGCCTGGGACAGGGCTGGAAACACCATATATTTT.

The chain employs TRBV4-3 and TRBJ2-1; TRBD2 matches at 11 bases. With V trimmed by 2 bases and J by 6 bases, 6 bases remained unmatched. The CDR3 is 16 residues long. CDR1 is LGHNA, CDR2 YSLEER, per germline. In DNA, the CDR3 is TGCGCCAGCAGCCAACAACTAGCGGGGGTATTCAATGAGCAGTTCTTC. It encodes CASSQQLAGVFNEQFF.

The chain links TRBV19 to TRBJ2-1, with a possible D match to TRBD1 (5 bases). Germline-derived CDR1 and CDR2 are LNHDA and SQIVND (reference sequence). This CDR3 spans 13 amino acids. Trimming left V 6 bases short and J 5 bases short, with 11 bases between. For the CDR3, the DNA is TGTGCCAGTAGCCCCCAGGGTAACAATGAGCAGTTCTTC. This translates into CASSPQGNNEQFF.

This clonotype has ten or more counts. The V call is TRBV30, the J call TRBJ2-1; a weak D match, TRBD1 (6 bases). Per the germline V gene, CDR1 is GTSNPN and CDR2 is SVGIG (reference sequence). V was trimmed by 2 bases and J by 8 bases, leaving 10 bases between them. The CDR3 extends over 12 amino acids. The CDR3 region is CAWSQQGDEQFF. In DNA form, the CDR3 reads TGTGCCTGGAGTCAACAGGGAGATGAGCAGTTCTTC.

This clonotype was recorded at least ten times. Here the CDR3 DNA reads TGCGCCAGCAGCCAAGATTCCTGGTCGGATTACAATGAGCAGTTCTTC. This codes for CASSQDSWSDYNEQFF. This chain links TRBV4-3 with TRBJ2-1, with D uncertain. Germline V CDR1 and CDR2: LGHNA, YSLEER. The CDR3 loop spans 16 amino acids. Trimming removed 0 bases from V and 4 bases from J, with 13 bases in between.

This clonotype was seen many times. The chain joins TRBV2 to TRBJ2-3; D possibly uses TRBD1 or TRBD2 (5 bases each). Germline V gene lookup returns CDR1 SNHLY and CDR2 FYNNEI. V shed 8 bases and J shed 0 bases, with 15 bases lying between them. The CDR3 spans 15 residues. CDR3 DNA: TGTGCCAGCTCCAAGGTGGGACCTAGCACAGATACGCAGTATTTT. Translation gives CASSKVGPSTDTQYF.

This clonotype was seen a few times. The rearrangement joins TRBV19 to TRBJ1-4, with D possibly TRBD1 on 5 matching bases. This CDR3 is 13 amino acids long. CDR1 and CDR2 from the germline V gene are LNHDA and SQIVND (reference sequence). The V and J ends lost 2 bases and 5 bases respectively, with 6 bases between them. CDR3 loop: CASSIPGNEKLFF. Here the CDR3 DNA reads TGTGCCAGTAGTATACCAGGGAATGAAAAACTGTTTTTT.

This clonotype was recorded many times. The chain is built from TRBV29-1 and TRBJ2-3, with 8 positions matching TRBD1. This CDR3 region has 13 residues. From germline, CDR1 is SQVTM and CDR2 ANQGSEA. V lost 0 bases and J lost 6; bases outside the gene matches: 2. As DNA, the CDR3 is TGCAGCGTTGAAGAGGACAGGGCCGATACGCAGTATTTT. It translates to CSVEEDRADTQYF.

This clonotype was recorded at least ten times. This rearrangement joins TRBV6-6 to TRBJ1-5; perhaps TRBD1 as D (6 bases). This CDR3 is 16 amino acids long. Trimming took off 6 bases at V and 0 bases at J, with 15 bases between the two ends. Germline CDR1 and CDR2: MNHNY and SVGAGI (reference sequence). DNA of the CDR3: TGTGCCAGCAGGTCTACCACAGGGTATAGCAATCAGCCCCAGCATTTT. Its protein product is CASRSTTGYSNQPQHF.